This TCR beta chain was profiled in a study of blood T cell repertoires in COVID-19. Across the whole study: Specimens from acute and convalescent COVID-19 originated in the United States, Italy and Spain. Nucleic acid was either cDNA or gDNA, and it came from T cells, B-cell-depleted T cells, or PBMCs.

This CDR3 is built from 18 residues. Trimming cost V 0 bases and J 2 bases; bases outside gene matches: 6. Germline V gene sequence: CDR1 KGHSH, CDR2 LQKENI. Methods used by the authors: Amplification of reference gene primers was used by the study to estimate nucleated cell counts. Some clones are missing from TCRdb's copy, which holds only in-frame ones; the method was immunoSEQ multiplex PCR. V, J and clone size are taken as reported in that table, and D and trimming were inferred from the DNA itself. This table holds roughly 170,000 clones, around 80% found once. This chain uses TRBV18 with TRBJ2-4, with 11 bases identical to TRBD2. Sequencing used peripheral blood. This TCR derives from a human donor in a cohort sampled during active COVID-19. CDR3 loop: CASSPPSGGAVTKNIQYF. The CDR3 region has the DNA TGTGCCAGCTCACCACCTAGCGGGGGGGCCGTAACCAAAAACATTCAGTACTTC. Combining the CDR3 with reference TRBV18 and TRBJ2-4 gives the whole variable domain NAGVMQNPRHLVRRRGQEARLRCSPMKGHSHVYWYRQLPEEGLKFMVYLQKENIIDESGMPKERFSAEFPKEGPSILRIQQVVRGDSAAYFCASSPPSGGAVTKNIQYFGAGTRLSVL.